This T cell receptor (beta chain) appears in the sequencing data of a study of blood T cells in healthy people across ages. Findings and caveats of the study: Leaving the PBMCs unsorted stopped any conclusive comparison of naive versus antigen-experienced cells. The study found TCR beta diversity correlated strongly with naive T cell percentage. It was the long-lived donors that had more naive CD4+ cells and higher diversity than aged donors.

Caucasian, healthy and from Russia, the donors were aged between about 6 and 90. In this sample, this clonotype turned up a few times. Its cognate antigen is unknown. For the second PCR, which ran for roughly 6 to 12 cycles, a sample-barcoded 5' primer and a J-beta primer mix were used. TCRdb itself ran the 5' RACE reads through MiXCR, one entry per CDR3 protein. The sample carries more than 1.4 million distinct CDR3 sequences, 42% recorded once. This CDR3 has 15 amino acids. Germline CDR1 is ENHRY and CDR2 is SYGVKD. J lost 7 bases, V lost 7 bases, and 12 bases had no gene match. The sample was blood. V usage is TRBV10-3 and J usage is TRBJ2-7, with TRBD2 matching over 11 bases. This TCR came from a woman younger than 35 in good health. CDR3 in DNA: TGTGCCATCACCCTCGGACTAGCGGGCACGGAAGAGCAGTACTTC. Translation: CAITLGLAGTEEQYF.